This T cell receptor (beta chain) was sequenced during a study of cytomegalovirus exposure and HLA in healthy donors (TCRdb year 2017). General notes on the study: An earlier analysis of some 550 of the donors reported 250 to 300 Gb of sequence data and more than 90 million unique TCR beta sequences from some 180 million T cells. An early release that covered fewer than 750 HLA-typed donors contained about 300 gigabases of sequencing data and tens of millions of unique TCR sequences. In a later analysis, previously published TCR beta repertoires from some 640 donors were re-analyzed and high-resolution HLA genotyping was added so that TCR occurrence patterns could be studied. Every discovery cohort repertoire had been produced on one sequencing platform. In addition to the first cohort of 650 to 800 subjects, a separate validation cohort of 130 or so different subjects was used. Among roughly 400 genotyped donors of the cohort, an average of roughly 240,000 unique TCR beta nucleotide sequences were sequenced per donor, about a sixth of them non-productive. Rather than drawing on any new phenotypic data, the later analysis identified candidate immune exposures from TCR beta sequences and the way those sequences occurred across donors. To decide whether each TCR beta V gene segment behaved as functional or pseudogenic, an earlier analysis of some 600 of the donors relied on high-throughput TCR beta sequencing. The study used immunosequencing to profile the T cell repertoires of about 670 subjects and linked those repertoires to cytomegalovirus serostatus. To predict cytomegalovirus infection status, the study brought together high-throughput TCR immunosequencing, statistical association of individual TCRs with disease status, and machine learning. HLA typing covered class I and class II loci at four-digit resolution. In a later genetic analysis, genome-wide SNP genotypes for 398 of the 666 donors were used, and that subset was treated as a discovery cohort. Typing coverage varied by locus: roughly 620-640 donors for A, B, C, DRB1 and DQB1; more than 500 for DQA1; 600 to 610 for DPA1; 400 to 480 for DPB1. Several DR-DQ haplotypes were handled as single units for association and clustering because linkage in the cohort was strong. Donor age, sex, ethnicity and CMV serostatus were compiled alongside the repertoire data. Of the roughly 420 genotyped donors, approximately 80% were placed in the genetic ancestry cluster associated with self-reported Caucasian donors. The study aimed to test whether signatures of past pathogen exposure could be identified by cataloging public T cell receptors. What the work shows at the level of the full study, not this receptor alone: Sequencing depth was assumed to be roughly uniform across donors in the presence/absence analyses, though that assumption may not hold. A later genetic analysis associated a missense DCLRE1C variant with V-gene and J-gene trimming of TCR beta chains, and an independent cohort replicated the association. Because counts were too low, roughly 17 rarely observed V segments, including chromosome 9 orphons, were left out of the earlier analysis of approximately 500 of the donors. A cluster of highly shared sequence variants was judged likely to represent a technical artifact of the sequencing pipeline. Compared with equally common non-associated chains, HLA-associated TCR beta chains in a later analysis were more clonally expanded and had lower generation probabilities. The classifier was reported to diagnose cytomegalovirus status with high specificity and sensitivity in both the original cohort and the validation cohort. A later analysis found that TCR association rates varied across HLA loci, with DRB1 alleles showing the most associated TCRs and HLA-C alleles the fewest. This cohort had only TCR beta chains sequenced, and the lack of alpha or paired-chain data limited which features could be detected. Some IMGT-functional V segments, including TRBV6-2 and TRBV6-3, could not be distinguished by the 87-base-pair reads and were therefore excluded. In a later analysis, most CMV-associated TCR beta chains were found to appear HLA-restricted, with HLA associations seemingly driven largely by CMV exposure. HLA typing was unavailable for some donors at each locus, so association tests used only the typed subset. In vitro tests confirmed that a few of the cytomegalovirus-associated TCR beta chains recognize cytomegalovirus antigens. A further reported finding was that TCR beta sequences accurately predicted the HLA-A and HLA-B alleles for most subjects in the first cohort. An earlier analysis of approximately 500 of the donors showed that most TCR beta V segments appeared in productive rearrangements either about 87% or about 30% of the time, which broadly matched IMGT annotations. When HLA alleles, especially DR and DQ, strongly co-occurred, TCR associations were difficult to assign to individual alleles. The authors suggested that the approach could potentially be extended to other disease states and immunological phenotypes. Specific HLA alleles were associated with 15,000 to 20,000 TCR beta sequences at a false discovery rate of 0.05 in a later analysis. A later genetic analysis reported fewer N-insertions in productive TCRs among donors in an Asian-associated ancestry cluster than the approximately 670-donor mean. Several of the top co-occurrence clusters appeared to be linked to parvovirus B19, influenza, CMV and Epstein-Barr virus, according to a later analysis. Most TCR sequences were observed very rarely across donors, whereas some public TCRs were present in many individuals. For the cohort, immune exposure information was limited to CMV serostatus. Correlated functional status among segregating V segments might be attributable to linkage disequilibrium, but an unknown experimental factor could not be ruled out. In the study, some 180 TCR beta chains were listed as associated with cytomegalovirus.

The germline V gene (reference sequence) provides CDR1 DFQATT and CDR2 SNEGSKA. The CDR3 starts with the cysteine, ends with the phenylalanine, and has 11 residues. The retained sequence is limited to the CDR3, 33 bases, with the frame set at the first base. Relative to germline, V is missing 5 bases and J is missing 9 bases, with 4 bases of the junction outside any gene match. The cohort was made up of about 670 healthy bone marrow donors. All cohort members were sampled while nominally healthy, although unrecorded immune exposures were likely present. The donor tested CMV seronegative and was one of the 352 seronegative cohort members. Each donor provided a peripheral blood sample, and peripheral blood mononuclear cells were used for TCR beta sequencing. Genomic DNA extraction from the blood cell samples was performed with the Qiagen DNeasy Blood Extraction Kit. The method behind the library was the immunoSEQ multiplex PCR assay. For the multiplex PCR, a mixture combining 60 forward primers for TCR Vbeta segments and 13 reverse primers for TCR Jbeta segments was used. The CDR3 region of rearranged TCR beta genes was amplified from genomic DNA with a multiplex PCR assay. The Illumina HiSeq System was used to sequence the amplified TCR beta libraries as 87-base-pair reads. On the study's bioinformatics: A later analysis tallied roughly 78 million unique TCR beta chains across the 550 to 850 repertoires, and approximately 9.9 million of those chains were shared by two or more donors. Raw reads were error-corrected and collapsed into unique sequences with a nearest-neighbor algorithm that merged closely related sequences to remove PCR and sequencing errors. CDR3 sequences were aligned to IMGT reference sequences to assign V, D and J gene segments. For a sequence to be retained, at least a six-nucleotide match to both a V gene segment and a J gene segment was required. A rearrangement was called productive if the CDR3 had no stop codons and remained in frame with V and J, and every other rearrangement was called non-productive. Following IMGT convention, CDR3 was defined as the stretch from the second conserved V-encoded cysteine up to the conserved J-encoded phenylalanine. The earlier analysis of some 600 of the donors excluded sequences that lacked an unambiguous match to a single V gene segment. An earlier analysis of several hundred of the donors called V segments functional above 56.7% productive rearrangements and segregating when the between-donor standard deviation exceeded 5%. A statistical classification framework was built for diagnosing cytomegalovirus status from the catalog of TCR beta chain sequences. In a later analysis, V and J genes were assigned by comparing TCR nucleotide sequences against IMGT/GENE-DB human TR gene sequences. A later analysis assigned CDR3 sequences and most-parsimonious VDJ recombination scenarios with the TCRdist pipeline. In a later analysis, every TCR beta chain was defined by the combination of its CDR3 amino acid sequence and its V-gene family, and reads without a unique V-gene family were dropped. As a way to deal with suspected cross-contamination and a sequencing artifact, a later analysis dropped roughly 600 nucleotide sequences that were highly shared and had low generation probability. In a later analysis, a clonal expansion index was calculated for each public chain from normalized within-repertoire ranks of inferred template counts. A later analysis computed generation probabilities with a VDJ recombination model fitted to out-of-frame rearrangements, and checked the results against IGoR. A later analysis scored TCR-TCR, TCR-HLA and TCR-CMV co-occurrence with hypergeometric tests, applying a repertoire-size bias correction to TCR pairs. To estimate false discovery rates, a later analysis permuted the HLA or CMV assignments 20 times. In a later analysis, co-occurring TCRs were grouped using DBSCAN, with TCRdist sequence similarity added in when clustering inside HLA-allele-positive subsets. Co-occurrence clustering excluded repertoires with fewer than 30,000 or more than 120,000 public chains, plus five with anomalous nucleotide sharing. The immuneACCESS repertoire file appears here via TCRdb, limited to in-frame rearrangements. These files lack a portion of the clones; in checked studies, under half of the deficit traces to unresolved V genes, and the cause of the others is not known. V and J calls plus clone size are reproduced from that table; the DNA served to infer D and trimming. The sample's table covers 130,000 to 150,000 clones. Jointly, the top ten make up 0.9% to 1% of the sample.

A remark on this clone: Its antigen is currently not known.

The sequence was obtained from a male donor in good health and CMV-seronegative. The rearrangement combines TRBV20-1 with TRBJ2-5, with 9 central nucleotides matching TRBD2. Sequenced: PBMCs. The base sequence is TGCAGTGCTCCCCGCGGGGGGGCCCAGTACTTC. It encodes CSAPRGGAQYF.